Sequencing of this TCR beta chain was carried out in a study of beta chain features in type 1 diabetes. Study-level background: There were around 110 million sorted cells examined across all samples. Study observations and caveats: The similarity of naive, central memory and Treg TCRB repertoires appeared greater among patients than among healthy donors. TCRB CDR3s were moderately but significantly shorter in Type 1 diabetes patients in all four CD4+ subsets.

The CDR3 spans 14 residues. Germline V lookup: CDR1 SGHRS, CDR2 YFSETQ. Trimming took off 4 bases at V and 4 bases at J, with 12 bases between the two ends. What was sequenced were expressed TCRB transcripts, since all of the isolated RNA had been reverse transcribed. An average of approximately 4 million reads was obtained for naive, central memory and regulatory T cell samples. Repertoires were generated with immunoSEQ multiplex PCR, while TCRdb's copy carries only in-frame clones and drops some. The sample has some 150,000 clones, 13% seen once. This clone showed up just a few times. Antigen unknown.

The clonotype originates from a young man with type 1 diabetes. This chain joins TRBV5-1 and TRBJ2-1; weak D call: TRBD1 (5 bases). The sequencing input was central memory CD4+ T cells from blood. For the CDR3, the DNA is TGCGCCAGCAGCGTCGAGACAGCTTACAATGAGCAGTTCTTC. Amino acid sequence: CASSVETAYNEQFF.